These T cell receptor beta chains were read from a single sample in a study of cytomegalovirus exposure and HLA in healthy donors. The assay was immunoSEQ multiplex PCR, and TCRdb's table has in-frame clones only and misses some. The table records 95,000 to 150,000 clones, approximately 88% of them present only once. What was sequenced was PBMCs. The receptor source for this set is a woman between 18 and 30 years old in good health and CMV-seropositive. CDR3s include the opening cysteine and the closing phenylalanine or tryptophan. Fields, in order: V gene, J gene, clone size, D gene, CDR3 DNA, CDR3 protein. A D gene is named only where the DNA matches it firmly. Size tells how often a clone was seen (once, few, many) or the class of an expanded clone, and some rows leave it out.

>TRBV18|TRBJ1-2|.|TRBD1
TGTGCCAGCTCACCACGGGAACAGGGGAACTATGGCTACACCTTC
CASSPREQGNYGYTF
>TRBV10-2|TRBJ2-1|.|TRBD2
TGCGCCAGCAGGACTAGCGGGGGGTACAATGAGCAGTTCTTC
CASRTSGGYNEQFF
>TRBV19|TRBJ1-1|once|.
TGTGCCACCGTCTTTAAGGGGGTATACACTGAAGCTTTCTTT
CATVFKGVYTEAFF
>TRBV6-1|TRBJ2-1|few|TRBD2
TGTGCCAGCAGTGTAGCGGGGGGGTCCTACAATGAGCAGTTCTTC
CASSVAGGSYNEQFF
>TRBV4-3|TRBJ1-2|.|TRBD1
TGCGCCAGCAGCCAAGATCCACTCGGACAGGGGATCTATGGCTACACCTTC
CASSQDPLGQGIYGYTF
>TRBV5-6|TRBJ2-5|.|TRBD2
TGTGCCAGCAGCATAAGCGGGACCGAAGAGACCCAGTACTTC
CASSISGTEETQYF
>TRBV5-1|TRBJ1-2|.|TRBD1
TGCGCCAGCAGCTGGACCGGGACAGGGGACTATGGCTACACCTTC
CASSWTGTGDYGYTF
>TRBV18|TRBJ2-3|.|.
TGTGCCAGCTCACCAGAACGGGGTGGCCCGGGCACAGATACGCAGTATTTT
CASSPERGGPGTDTQYF
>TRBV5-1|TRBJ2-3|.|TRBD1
TGCGCCAGCAGCTCACAGGGGGCCACAGATACGCAGTATTTT
CASSSQGATDTQYF
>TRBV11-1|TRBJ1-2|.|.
TGTGCCAGCAGCTTGGCGTTCACTGGTCTAGATGGCTATGGCTACACCTTC
CASSLAFTGLDGYGYTF
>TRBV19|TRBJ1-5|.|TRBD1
TGTGCCAGTAGTATAAGAAGGCAGGGGGGTCAGCCCCAGCATTTT
CASSIRRQGGQPQHF
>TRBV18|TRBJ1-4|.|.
TGTGCCAGCTCGCCGCAGGGTGCAACTAATGAAAAACTGTTTTTT
CASSPQGATNEKLFF
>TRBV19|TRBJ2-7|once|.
TGTGCCAGTAGGGCGGCTAGCTACGAGCAGTACTTC
CASRAASYEQYF
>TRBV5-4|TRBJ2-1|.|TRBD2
TGTGCCAGCAGCCCGGGGACTAGCGGGTACAATGAGCAGTTCTTC
CASSPGTSGYNEQFF
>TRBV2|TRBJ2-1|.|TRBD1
TGTGCCAGCAGCCGACAGGGTGGAAGGGAGCAGTTCTTC
CASSRQGGREQFF
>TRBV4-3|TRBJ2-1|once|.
TGCGCCAGCAGCCAAGATCTAGTACGGGAGTCTCGCAATGAGCAGTTCTTC
CASSQDLVRESRNEQFF
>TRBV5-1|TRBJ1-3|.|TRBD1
TGCGCCAGCAGCACCGGGACAGGGGAATGGTCTGGAAACACCATATATTTT
CASSTGTGEWSGNTIYF
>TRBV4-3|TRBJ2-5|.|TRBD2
TGCGCCAGCAGCCAAGAGGGTAGCGGGACAGAGACCCAGTACTTC
CASSQEGSGTETQYF
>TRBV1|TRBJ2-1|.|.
TGCACCAGCAGCCAATATCTGAAAGCGGGGGAACCAAAGTCATACAATGAGCAGTTCTTC
CTSSQYLKAGEPKSYNEQFF
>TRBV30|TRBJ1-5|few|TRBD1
TGTGCCTGGGGGACAGGCGAAAATCAGCCCCAGCATTTT
CAWGTGENQPQHF
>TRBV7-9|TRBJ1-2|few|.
TGTGCCAGCAGCCAAACAGGGACTAACTATGGCTACACCTTC
CASSQTGTNYGYTF
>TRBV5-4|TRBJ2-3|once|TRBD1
TGTGCCAGCAGCCCGGACAGGGGAGACACAGATACGCAGTATTTT
CASSPDRGDTDTQYF
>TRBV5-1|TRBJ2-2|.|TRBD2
TGCGCCAGCAGCTTGACTAGCGGGTCTAACACCGGGGAGCTGTTTTTT
CASSLTSGSNTGELFF
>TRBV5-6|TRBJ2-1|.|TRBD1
TGTGCCAGCAGCTTGGACGGACAGGGGGGTTACAATGAGCAGTTCTTC
CASSLDGQGGYNEQFF
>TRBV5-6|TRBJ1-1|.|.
TGTGCCAGCAGCTTGAGGGGTACTGAAGCTTTCTTT
CASSLRGTEAFF
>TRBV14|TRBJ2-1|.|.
TGTGCCAGCAGCCACGGTGTGGGGGGCAATGAGCAGTTCTTC
CASSHGVGGNEQFF
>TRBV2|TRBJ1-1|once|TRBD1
TGTGCCAGCAGTTTCTCCCACAGGGGAGACCTAAACACTGAAGCTTTCTTT
CASSFSHRGDLNTEAFF
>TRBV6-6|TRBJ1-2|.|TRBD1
TGTGCCAGCGGCGCAGGGGGAGGCTACACCTTC
CASGAGGGYTF
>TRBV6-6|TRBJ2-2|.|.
TGTGCCAGCAGTTACCTAGCGTACGGGGAGCTGTTTTTT
CASSYLAYGELFF
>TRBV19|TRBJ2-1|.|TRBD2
TGTGCCAGTAGTAGGGGACTAGCGGATTTCAATGAGCAGTTCTTC
CASSRGLADFNEQFF
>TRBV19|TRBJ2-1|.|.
TGTGCCAGTAGTCCCTCTTTCCAGCGGAACAATGAGCAGTTCTTC
CASSPSFQRNNEQFF
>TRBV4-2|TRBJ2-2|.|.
TGTGCCAGCAGCCAAGATGTTGCGCGGGGCGCGAACACCGGGGAGCTGTTTTTT
CASSQDVARGANTGELFF
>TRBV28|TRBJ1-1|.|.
TGTGCCAGCAGTTTAGGCCAGATGGCTTTCTTT
CASSLGQMAFF
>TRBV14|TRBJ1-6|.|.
TGTGCCAGCAGCCAAGCGCAGAATTCACCCCTCCACTTT
CASSQAQNSPLHF
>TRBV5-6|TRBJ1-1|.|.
TGTGCCAGCAGCTTGGACGCCGATCCCCGGAGGGGTGAAGCTTTCTTT
CASSLDADPRRGEAFF
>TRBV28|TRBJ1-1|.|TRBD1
TGTGCCAGCAGTGGGTCGGAGGGGGCAGGCACTGAAGCTTTCTTT
CASSGSEGAGTEAFF
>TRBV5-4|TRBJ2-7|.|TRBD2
TGTGCCAGCAGCTCGGGCTTAGCGGGAGGGAGGTACGAGCAGTACTTC
CASSSGLAGGRYEQYF
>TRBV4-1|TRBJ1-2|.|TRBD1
TGCGCCAGCAGCCAAGTCGCGGGACAGGGCTCCAGCTATGGCTACACCTTC
CASSQVAGQGSSYGYTF
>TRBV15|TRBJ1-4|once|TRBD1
TGTGCCACCAGCAGAGTTTGGACAGGGAGTGCGACTAATGAAAAACTGTTTTTT
CATSRVWTGSATNEKLFF
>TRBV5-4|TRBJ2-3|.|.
TGTGCCAGCAGCTTGTATAGCACAGATACGCAGTATTTT
CASSLYSTDTQYF
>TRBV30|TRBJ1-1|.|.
TGTGCCTGGAGTGGACTAGTTCCCACTGAAGCTTTCTTT
CAWSGLVPTEAFF
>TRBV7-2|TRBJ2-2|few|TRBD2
TGTGCCAGCAGCTTAGCGCGGGGGGGCGGGGAGCTGTTTTTT
CASSLARGGGELFF
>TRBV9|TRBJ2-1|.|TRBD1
TGTGCCAGCAGCGCCGGGACAGGCCAATACAATGAGCAGTTCTTC
CASSAGTGQYNEQFF
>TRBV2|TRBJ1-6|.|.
TGTGCCAGCAGCAGAGAACAGGGTAACTCACCCCTCCACTTT
CASSREQGNSPLHF
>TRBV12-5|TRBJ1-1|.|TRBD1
TGTGCTAGTGGTTTGAGGCAGGGGGGTGAGGGCACTGAAGCTTTCTTT
CASGLRQGGEGTEAFF
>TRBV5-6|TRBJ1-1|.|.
TGTGCCAGCAGCTTGGGGCCTAGCGGGGCCTCAAGGGATTTCTTT
CASSLGPSGASRDFF
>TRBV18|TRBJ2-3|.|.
TGTGCCAGCTCACCACAAATGGACAAGAGCACAGATACGCAGTATTTT
CASSPQMDKSTDTQYF
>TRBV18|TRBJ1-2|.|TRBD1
TGTGCCAGCTCACCTCGACTGAACCGGGACAGGGGGCAAAAGGCGGATGGCTACACCTTC
CASSPRLNRDRGQKADGYTF